This T cell receptor beta chain was found in a study of cytomegalovirus exposure and HLA in healthy donors. Study overall: Unique TCRs numbering roughly 85 million, obtained from HLA-typed donors, made up an early data release. Study observations and caveats: The study assumed roughly uniform donor sequencing depth for presence/absence analyses. The HLA-A and HLA-B alleles of most subjects were reportedly predicted accurately from TCR beta sequences.

Details on this clone: Its antigen is undetermined.

It was with 60 Vbeta and 13 Jbeta primers that the PCR ran. This table comes from immunoSEQ multiplex PCR, and its TCRdb copy is limited to in-frame clones, with some not included. The data show 200,000 or so clones, 65% to 80% seen once. This CDR3 region has 14 residues. V lost 6 bases to trimming and J lost 8 bases; unmatched junction nucleotides: 10. Germline V gene lookup returns CDR1 MNHNY and CDR2 SVGAGI (reference sequence). The TCR comes from a man in his fifties or sixties in good health and CMV-seronegative. The source material was PBMCs. V and J are TRBV6-6 and TRBJ2-1, with 7 bases lining up with TRBD2. The CDR3 reads CASRFRGTSDEQFF. CDR3 in DNA: TGTGCCAGCAGATTCCGCGGCACTAGCGATGAGCAGTTCTTC.